Listed below are T cell receptor beta chains from one sample, sequenced in a study of cytomegalovirus exposure and HLA in healthy donors. Assay: immunoSEQ multiplex PCR; the TCRdb copy retains only in-frame clones and omits some. The sample yields under 65,000 clones, 82% seen once. What was sequenced was PBMCs. All receptors come from a man aged 50 or older in good health and CMV-seronegative. Both conserved end residues are part of each CDR3. The D gene is left open where the match is weak. For some rows the clone size is stated as once, few or many, or as a class when expanded; others skip it.

J: TRBJ2-7; D: .; V: TRBV19; size: .; CDR3: CASSAYGRTNEQYF; DNA: TGTGCCAGTAGTGCCTATGGACGGACTAACGAGCAGTACTTC
J: TRBJ1-1; D: .; V: TRBV7-9; size: .; CDR3: CSSQDSSPEAFF; DNA: TGTTCCAGCCAAGACAGTTCCCCCGAAGCTTTCTTT
J: TRBJ2-1; D: TRBD2; V: TRBV11-3; size: .; CDR3: CASSLRSGAPDEQFF; DNA: TGTGCCAGCAGCTTAAGAAGCGGGGCGCCCGATGAGCAGTTCTTC
J: TRBJ2-2; D: .; V: TRBV25-1; size: .; CDR3: CASSPLRGGELFF; DNA: TGTGCCAGCAGCCCCCTCCGGGGCGGGGAGCTGTTTTTT
J: TRBJ2-2; D: .; V: TRBV10-2; size: few; CDR3: CASSESWLAGELFF; DNA: TGCGCCAGCAGTGAGTCCTGGTTAGCCGGGGAGCTGTTTTTT
J: TRBJ2-4; D: .; V: TRBV5-4; size: .; CDR3: CASSLVNVTRLAKNIQYF; DNA: TGTGCCAGCAGCTTGGTAAATGTGACTAGACTAGCCAAAAACATTCAGTACTTC
J: TRBJ1-4; D: .; V: TRBV23-1; size: .; CDR3: CASSRPEGGSNEKLFF; DNA: TGCGCCAGCAGTCGCCCGGAGGGGGGGTCTAATGAAAAACTGTTTTTT
J: TRBJ2-1; D: .; V: TRBV29-1; size: .; CDR3: CSGRTTNYNEQFF; DNA: TGCAGCGGCCGGACAACAAACTACAATGAGCAGTTCTTC
J: TRBJ1-5; D: TRBD1; V: TRBV19; size: .; CDR3: CASSTRQGAGNQPQHF; DNA: TGTGCCAGTAGTACCCGACAGGGGGCTGGCAATCAGCCCCAGCATTTT
J: TRBJ1-6; D: TRBD1; V: TRBV4-1; size: .; CDR3: CASSPLETGGAQSSPLHF; DNA: TGCGCCAGCAGCCCCCTTGAGACAGGGGGCGCCCAGAGCTCACCCCTCCACTTT
J: TRBJ2-3; D: TRBD2; V: TRBV10-3; size: few; CDR3: CAISESTSGPDTQYF; DNA: TGTGCCATCAGTGAGTCGACTAGCGGGCCAGATACGCAGTATTTT
J: TRBJ2-3; D: TRBD2; V: TRBV19; size: .; CDR3: CASSILTSGTDTQYF; DNA: TGTGCCAGTAGTATATTAACTAGCGGCACAGATACGCAGTATTTT
J: TRBJ2-3; D: .; V: TRBV6-5; size: .; CDR3: CASSYFAGTTDTQYF; DNA: TGTGCCAGCAGTTACTTCGCGGGGACCACAGATACGCAGTATTTT
J: TRBJ2-1; D: .; V: TRBV6-1; size: few; CDR3: CASLSQWSSYNEQFF; DNA: TGTGCCAGCCTCTCGCAGTGGAGCTCCTACAATGAGCAGTTCTTC
J: TRBJ2-1; D: TRBD2; V: TRBV27; size: .; CDR3: CASTSPGLAVYNEQFF; DNA: TGTGCCAGCACATCGCCGGGACTAGCGGTGTACAATGAGCAGTTCTTC
J: TRBJ1-6; D: .; V: TRBV5-1; size: .; CDR3: CASSLEGDSPLHF; DNA: TGCGCCAGCAGCTTGGAAGGGGATTCACCCCTCCACTTT
J: TRBJ1-1; D: .; V: TRBV7-6; size: .; CDR3: CASSLQGNTEAFF; DNA: TGTGCCAGCAGCTTACAGGGTAACACTGAAGCTTTCTTT
J: TRBJ1-3; D: TRBD1; V: TRBV25-1; size: .; CDR3: CASSEGAVDTIYF; DNA: TGTGCCAGCAGCGAGGGGGCAGTAGACACCATATATTTT
J: TRBJ1-1; D: .; V: TRBV7-4; size: .; CDR3: CASSDQAGAFF; DNA: TGTGCCAGCAGCGACCAGGCTGGGGCTTTCTTT
J: TRBJ2-1; D: .; V: TRBV7-9; size: .; CDR3: CASSFDPGKHNEQFF; DNA: TGTGCCAGCAGCTTTGACCCAGGGAAACACAATGAGCAGTTCTTC
J: TRBJ1-1; D: .; V: TRBV5-5; size: .; CDR3: CASSWSQGLGTEAFF; DNA: TGTGCCAGCAGCTGGTCCCAGGGCCTTGGCACTGAAGCTTTCTTT
J: TRBJ1-1; D: .; V: TRBV29-1; size: .; CDR3: CSVRDDGNTEAFF; DNA: TGCAGCGTGCGGGATGACGGGAACACTGAAGCTTTCTTT
J: TRBJ2-7; D: TRBD1; V: TRBV19; size: .; CDR3: CASSIRPPVTGAYEQYF; DNA: TGTGCCAGTAGTATACGCCCCCCGGTGACAGGGGCCTACGAGCAGTACTTC